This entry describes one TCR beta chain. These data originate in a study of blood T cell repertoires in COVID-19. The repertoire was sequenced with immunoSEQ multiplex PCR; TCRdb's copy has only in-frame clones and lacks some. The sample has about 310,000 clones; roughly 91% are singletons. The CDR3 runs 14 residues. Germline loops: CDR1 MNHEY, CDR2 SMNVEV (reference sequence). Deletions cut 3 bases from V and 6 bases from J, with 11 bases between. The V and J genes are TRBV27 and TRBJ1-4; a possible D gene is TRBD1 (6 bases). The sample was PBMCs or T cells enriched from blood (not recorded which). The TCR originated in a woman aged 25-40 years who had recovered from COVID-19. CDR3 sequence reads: CASSFDRMDEKLFF. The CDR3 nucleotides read TGTGCCAGCAGTTTCGACAGGATGGATGAAAAACTGTTTTTT.